The subject of this entry is one TCR beta chain. Antigen specificity is unknown. A lack of ophthalmopathy progression within 18 months defined stable Graves' hyperthyroidism. Germline V gene sequence: CDR1 SGHTA, CDR2 FQGTGA. Trimming took 1 base from V and 2 from J, leaving 11 bases between them. There are 15 residues in the CDR3. This entry belongs to a study of T cells in Graves' hyperthyroidism and ophthalmopathy. RNA transcripts served as the template for amplifying TCR beta CDR3 regions. The HTBI set primed first-round TCR CDR3 RT-PCR. One entry per CDR3 protein, called by TCRdb with MiXCR from the multiplex PCR reads. In the table there are approximately 500,000 distinct CDR3 sequences, under 60% of which are singletons. Whole-study findings and limits: A model using 13 V-J features told ophthalmopathy apart from stable hyperthyroidism.

Material: peripheral blood or thyroid tissue (not recorded which). The source is a woman aged 18-29 years with Graves' hyperthyroidism. The genes are TRBV7-3 and TRBJ1-1; D is perhaps TRBD1 (6 bases). CDR3 nucleotides: TGTGCCAGCAGCTTAATGGGAGGGACAAACACTGAAGCTTTCTTT. This codes for CASSLMGGTNTEAFF.